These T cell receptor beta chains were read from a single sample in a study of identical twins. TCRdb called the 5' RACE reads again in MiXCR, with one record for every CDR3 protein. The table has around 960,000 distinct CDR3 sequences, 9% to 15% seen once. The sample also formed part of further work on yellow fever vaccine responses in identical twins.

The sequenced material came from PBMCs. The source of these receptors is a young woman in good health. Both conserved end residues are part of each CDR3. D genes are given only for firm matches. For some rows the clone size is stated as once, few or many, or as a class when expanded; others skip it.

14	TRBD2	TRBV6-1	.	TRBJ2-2	CASKESGGAAELFF	TGTGCCAGCAAGGAAAGCGGGGGGGCCGCGGAGCTGTTTTTT
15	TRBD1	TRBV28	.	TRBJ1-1	CASTPTGGMNTEAFF	TGTGCCAGCACCCCGACAGGGGGCATGAACACTGAAGCTTTCTTT
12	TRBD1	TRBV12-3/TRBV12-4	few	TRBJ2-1	CASSPDRGGQFF	TGTGCCAGCAGCCCCGACAGGGGCGGGCAGTTCTTC
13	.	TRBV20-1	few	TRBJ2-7	CSAREGGAYEQYF	TGCAGTGCTAGAGAGGGCGGAGCCTACGAGCAGTACTTC
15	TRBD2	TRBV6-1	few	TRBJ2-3	CASAVAGTWGDTQYF	TGTGCCAGCGCGGTAGCGGGCACGTGGGGGGATACGCAGTATTTT
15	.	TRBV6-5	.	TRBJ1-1	CASSYSKPGNTEAFF	TGTGCCAGCAGTTACTCGAAGCCAGGGAACACTGAAGCTTTCTTT
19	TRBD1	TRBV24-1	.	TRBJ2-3	CATSDLPTKRQGAIDTQYF	TGTGCCACCAGTGATTTGCCTACGAAAAGACAGGGGGCTATAGATACGCAGTATTTT
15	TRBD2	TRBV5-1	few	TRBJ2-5	CASSTSSSGQETQYF	TGCGCCAGCAGCACCAGCTCTAGCGGTCAAGAGACCCAGTACTTC
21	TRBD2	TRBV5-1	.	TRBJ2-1	CASSWPGLAGADPHPYNEQFF	TGCGCCAGCAGCTGGCCGGGACTAGCGGGGGCCGACCCACACCCCTACAATGAGCAGTTCTTC
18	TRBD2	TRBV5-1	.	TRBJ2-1	CASSYYSTSSGTYNEQFF	TGCGCCAGCAGCTACTACTCTACCTCTAGCGGGACCTACAATGAGCAGTTCTTC
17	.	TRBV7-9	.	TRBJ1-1	CASSRPLGATGASEAFF	TGTGCCAGCAGCCGACCGTTAGGCGCGACAGGCGCAAGCGAAGCTTTCTTT
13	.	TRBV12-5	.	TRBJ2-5	CASGSARQETQYF	TGTGCTAGTGGTTCTGCCCGTCAAGAGACCCAGTACTTC
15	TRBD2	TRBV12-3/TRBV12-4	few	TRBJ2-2	CASSPGTSGKGELFF	TGTGCCAGCAGTCCCGGGACTAGCGGAAAAGGGGAGCTGTTTTTT
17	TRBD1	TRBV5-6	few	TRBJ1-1	CASSLAPWTGVNTEAFF	TGTGCCAGCAGCTTGGCCCCATGGACAGGGGTAAACACTGAAGCTTTCTTT
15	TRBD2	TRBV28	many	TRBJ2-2	CASSFFLAGAGELFF	TGTGCCAGCAGTTTTTTCCTAGCGGGAGCCGGGGAGCTGTTTTTT
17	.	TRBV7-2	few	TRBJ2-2	CASSLAPGTLNTGELFF	TGTGCCAGCAGCTTAGCCCCCGGGACTCTAAACACCGGGGAGCTGTTTTTT
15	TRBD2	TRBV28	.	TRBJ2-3	CASSQTSGLRDTQYF	TGTGCCAGCAGTCAAACTAGCGGACTAAGGGATACGCAGTATTTT
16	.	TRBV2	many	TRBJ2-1	CASSEASPGPYNEQFF	TGTGCCAGCAGTGAAGCTAGCCCAGGCCCCTACAATGAGCAGTTCTTC
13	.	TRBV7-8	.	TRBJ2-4	CASSPGPAAADYF	TGTGCCAGCAGCCCGGGACCCGCCGCCGCGGATTACTTC
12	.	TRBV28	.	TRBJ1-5	CASSLSLSPQHF	TGTGCCAGCAGTTTATCCCTATCGCCCCAGCATTTT
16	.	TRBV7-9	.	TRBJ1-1	CASSLIGASGGTEAFF	TGTGCCAGCAGCTTAATAGGTGCGAGTGGCGGCACTGAAGCTTTCTTT
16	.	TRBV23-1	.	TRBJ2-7	CASNYRRAGGSYEQYF	TGCGCCAGCAACTACCGTCGGGCAGGAGGGTCCTACGAGCAGTACTTC
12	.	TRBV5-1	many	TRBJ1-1	CASRGDTTEAFF	TGCGCCAGCAGGGGAGATACCACTGAAGCTTTCTTT
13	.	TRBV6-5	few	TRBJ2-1	CASRRDPYNEQFF	TGTGCCAGCAGGCGGGACCCCTACAATGAGCAGTTCTTC
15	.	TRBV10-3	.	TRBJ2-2	CAIRNREDNTGELFF	TGTGCCATCAGAAACAGGGAAGATAACACCGGGGAGCTGTTTTTT
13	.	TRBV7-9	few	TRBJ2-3	CSSIKPGTDTQYF	TGTTCCAGCATCAAACCAGGGACAGATACGCAGTATTTT
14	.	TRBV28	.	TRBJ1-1	CAIKPLRTNTEAFF	TGTGCCATTAAACCCCTGAGAACCAACACTGAAGCTTTCTTT
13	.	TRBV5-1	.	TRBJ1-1	CASTWTGYTEAFF	TGCGCCAGCACCTGGACGGGATACACTGAAGCTTTCTTT
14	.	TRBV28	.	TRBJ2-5	CASRGGVPQETQYF	TGTGCCAGCAGAGGAGGGGTACCTCAAGAGACCCAGTACTTC
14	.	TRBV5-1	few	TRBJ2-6	CASSLVDGANVLTF	TGCGCCAGCAGCTTGGTAGACGGGGCCAACGTCCTGACTTTC
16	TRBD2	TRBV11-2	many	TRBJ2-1	CASSLGLAGVRNEQFF	TGTGCCAGCAGCTTGGGACTAGCGGGAGTGAGAAATGAGCAGTTCTTC
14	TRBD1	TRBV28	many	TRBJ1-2	CATSSGTGFYGYTF	TGTGCCACCAGCAGTGGGACAGGGTTCTATGGCTACACCTTC
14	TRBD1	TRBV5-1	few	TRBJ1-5	CASSSGTGLQPQHF	TGCGCCAGCAGCTCCGGGACAGGGTTACAGCCCCAGCATTTT
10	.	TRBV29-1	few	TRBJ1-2	CSVGRDGYTF	TGCAGCGTTGGGAGGGATGGCTACACCTTC
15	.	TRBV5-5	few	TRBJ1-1	CASTVGAGKGTEAFF	TGTGCCAGCACCGTCGGGGCAGGGAAGGGCACTGAAGCTTTCTTT
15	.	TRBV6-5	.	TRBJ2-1	CASSNYRISYNEQFF	TGTGCCAGCAGTAACTACCGAATCTCCTACAATGAGCAGTTCTTC
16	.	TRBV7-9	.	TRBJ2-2	CASSSQGHRDTGELFF	TGTGCCAGCAGCTCACAGGGACACAGGGACACCGGGGAGCTGTTTTTT
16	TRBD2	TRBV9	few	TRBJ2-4	CASSVSAGGFKNIQYF	TGTGCCAGCAGCGTTTCAGCGGGAGGGTTTAAAAACATTCAGTACTTC
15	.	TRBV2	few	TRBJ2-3	CASTIRLFGADTQYF	TGTGCCAGCACAATAAGACTATTCGGGGCAGATACGCAGTATTTT
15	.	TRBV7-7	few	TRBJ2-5	CASSLGRGKQETQYF	TGTGCCAGCAGCTTAGGCAGGGGCAAACAAGAGACCCAGTACTTC
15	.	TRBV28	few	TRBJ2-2	CASSLTFLGTGELFF	TGTGCCAGCAGTTTGACCTTCCTGGGGACCGGGGAGCTGTTTTTT
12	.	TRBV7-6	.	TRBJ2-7	CASSPSQGEQYF	TGTGCCAGCAGCCCATCCCAGGGCGAGCAGTACTTC
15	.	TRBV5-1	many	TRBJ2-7	CASGQGLASSYEQYF	TGCGCCAGCGGACAGGGACTAGCCAGCTCCTACGAGCAGTACTTC
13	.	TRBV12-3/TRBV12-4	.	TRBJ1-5	CASSPQDGQPQHF	TGTGCCAGCAGTCCGCAGGATGGTCAGCCCCAGCATTTT
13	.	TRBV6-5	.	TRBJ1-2	CASSYNMAYGYTF	TGTGCCAGCAGTTATAATATGGCTTATGGCTACACCTTC
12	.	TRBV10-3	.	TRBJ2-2	CAIGDNTGELFF	TGTGCCATCGGGGACAACACCGGGGAGCTGTTTTTT
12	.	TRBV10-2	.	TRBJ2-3	CASGVAADTQYF	TGCGCCAGCGGGGTAGCAGCAGATACGCAGTATTTT